One T cell receptor beta chain is described in this entry. Its specificity is unknown. This record belongs to a study of T cell responses to AZD1222 COVID-19 vaccine. Background on the study: Second-dose groups at about 4 or about 12 weeks were pooled. General study findings and limits: Donors were mostly white British, more females; clonal diversity possibly underestimated. Two AZD1222 administrations were followed by greater Spike-specific TCR breadth and depth. Only 5 or 6 individuals given AZD1222 were seropositive at baseline.

Data came from immunoSEQ multiplex PCR; TCRdb stores just in-frame clones and leaves some out. This sample carries about 140,000 clones, roughly 90% of them seen once, and the ten largest clones take 2.5% to 3%. Germline CDR1 and CDR2: MNHNS and SASEGT. The ends were cut back, 3 bases at V and 4 bases at J, with 13 bases in the middle. CDR3 length: 15 amino acids. This specimen was peripheral blood, taken on day 0 of AZD1222 vaccination. This TCR was sampled from an adult in good health. The chain uses TRBV6-1 and TRBJ2-1; D tentatively reads TRBD1 or TRBD2 (5 bases each). CDR3 in DNA: TGTGCCAGCAGTGACCAGGGACGGATTTACAATGAGCAGTTCTTC. It codes for CASSDQGRIYNEQFF.